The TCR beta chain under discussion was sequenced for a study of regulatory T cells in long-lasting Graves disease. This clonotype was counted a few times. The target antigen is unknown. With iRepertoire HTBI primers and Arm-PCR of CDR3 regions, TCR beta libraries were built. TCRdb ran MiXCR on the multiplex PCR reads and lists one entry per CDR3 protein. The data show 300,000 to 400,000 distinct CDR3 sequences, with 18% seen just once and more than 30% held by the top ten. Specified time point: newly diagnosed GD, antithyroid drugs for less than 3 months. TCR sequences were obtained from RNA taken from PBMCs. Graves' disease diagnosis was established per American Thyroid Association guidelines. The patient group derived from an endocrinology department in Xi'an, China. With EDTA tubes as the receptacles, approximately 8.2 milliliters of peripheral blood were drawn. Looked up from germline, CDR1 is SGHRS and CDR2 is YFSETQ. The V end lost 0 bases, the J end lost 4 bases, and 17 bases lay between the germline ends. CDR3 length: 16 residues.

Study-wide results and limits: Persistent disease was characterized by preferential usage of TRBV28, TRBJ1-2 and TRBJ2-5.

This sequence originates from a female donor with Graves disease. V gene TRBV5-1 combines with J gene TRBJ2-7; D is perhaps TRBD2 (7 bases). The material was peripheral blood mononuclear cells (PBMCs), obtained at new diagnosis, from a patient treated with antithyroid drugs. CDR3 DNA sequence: TGCGCCAGCAGCTTGGACGGGGGGCTAGCCGGGTACGAGCAGTACTTC. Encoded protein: CASSLDGGLAGYEQYF.